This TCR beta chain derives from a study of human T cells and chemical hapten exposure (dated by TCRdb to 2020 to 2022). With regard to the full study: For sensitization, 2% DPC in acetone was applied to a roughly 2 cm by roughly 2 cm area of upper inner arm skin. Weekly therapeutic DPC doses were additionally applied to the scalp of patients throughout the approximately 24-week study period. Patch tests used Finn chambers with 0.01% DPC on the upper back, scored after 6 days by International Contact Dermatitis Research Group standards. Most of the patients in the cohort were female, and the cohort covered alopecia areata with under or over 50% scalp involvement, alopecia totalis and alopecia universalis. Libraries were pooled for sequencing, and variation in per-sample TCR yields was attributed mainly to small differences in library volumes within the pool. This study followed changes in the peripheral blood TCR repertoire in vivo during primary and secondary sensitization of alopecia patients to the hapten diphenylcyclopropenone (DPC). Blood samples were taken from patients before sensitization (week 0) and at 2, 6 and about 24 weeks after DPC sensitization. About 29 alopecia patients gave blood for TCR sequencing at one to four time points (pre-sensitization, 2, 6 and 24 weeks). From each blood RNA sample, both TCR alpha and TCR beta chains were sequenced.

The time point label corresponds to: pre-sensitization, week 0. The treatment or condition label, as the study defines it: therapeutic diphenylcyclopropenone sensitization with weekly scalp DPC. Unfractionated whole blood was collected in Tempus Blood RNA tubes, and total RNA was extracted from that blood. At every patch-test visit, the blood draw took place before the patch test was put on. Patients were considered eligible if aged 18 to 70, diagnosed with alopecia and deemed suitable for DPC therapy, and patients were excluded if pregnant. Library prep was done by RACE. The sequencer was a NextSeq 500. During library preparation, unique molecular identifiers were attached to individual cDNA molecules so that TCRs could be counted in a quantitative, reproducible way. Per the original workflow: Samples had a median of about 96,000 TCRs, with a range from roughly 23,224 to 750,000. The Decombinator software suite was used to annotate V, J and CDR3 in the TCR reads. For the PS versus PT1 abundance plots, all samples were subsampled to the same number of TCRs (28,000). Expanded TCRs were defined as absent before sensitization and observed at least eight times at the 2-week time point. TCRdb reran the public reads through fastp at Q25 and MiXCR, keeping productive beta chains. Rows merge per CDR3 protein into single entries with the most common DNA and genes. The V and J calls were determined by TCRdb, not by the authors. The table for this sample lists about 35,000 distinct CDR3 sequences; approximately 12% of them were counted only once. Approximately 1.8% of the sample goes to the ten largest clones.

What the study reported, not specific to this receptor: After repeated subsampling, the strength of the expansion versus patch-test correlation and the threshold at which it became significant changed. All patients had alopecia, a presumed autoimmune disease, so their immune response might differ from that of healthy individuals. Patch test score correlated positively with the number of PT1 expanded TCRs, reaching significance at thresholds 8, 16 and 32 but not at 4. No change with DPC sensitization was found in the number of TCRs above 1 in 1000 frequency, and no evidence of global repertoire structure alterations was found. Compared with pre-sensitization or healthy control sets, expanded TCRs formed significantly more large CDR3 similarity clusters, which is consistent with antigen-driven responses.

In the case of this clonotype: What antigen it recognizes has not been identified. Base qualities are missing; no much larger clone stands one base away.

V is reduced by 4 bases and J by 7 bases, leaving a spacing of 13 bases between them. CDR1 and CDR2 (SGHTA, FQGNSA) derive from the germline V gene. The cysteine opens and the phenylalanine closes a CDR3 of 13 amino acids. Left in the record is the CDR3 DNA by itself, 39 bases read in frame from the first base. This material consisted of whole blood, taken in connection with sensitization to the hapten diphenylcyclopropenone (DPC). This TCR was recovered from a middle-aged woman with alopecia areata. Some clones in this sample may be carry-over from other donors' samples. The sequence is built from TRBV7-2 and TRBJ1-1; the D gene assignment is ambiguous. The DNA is TGTGCCAGCAGCTCCGCCGGGTGGGTTGAAGCTTTCTTT. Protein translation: CASSSAGWVEAFF.